A single T cell receptor beta chain is shown here with its context. Data came from immunoSEQ multiplex PCR; TCRdb stores just in-frame clones and leaves some out. Here the sample spans 80,000 to 100,000 clones, 75% to 90% being singletons. This sample is part of a study of T cells after somatic rescue of genetic block. CDR1 SEHNR and CDR2 FQNEAQ come from the germline V gene (reference sequence). With 3 bases removed from V and 6 bases from J, the gap between germline ends came to 16 bases. The CDR3 is 15 amino acids. This TCR was recovered from a young woman. The specimen sequenced was peripheral blood mononuclear cells (PBMCs). The chain links TRBV7-9 to TRBJ2-3, with a weak D call TRBD2 (5 bases). The CDR3 spells CASSLSERKGDTQYF. The CDR3, as DNA: TGTGCCAGCAGCTTGAGTGAGCGGAAGGGCGATACGCAGTATTTT.